This T cell receptor beta chain comes out of a study of blood T cell repertoires in COVID-19. Assay used: immunoSEQ multiplex PCR; TCRdb lists only in-frame clones, some missing. The table includes 150,000 to 200,000 clones, approximately 93% detected once. The origin of this receptor is a woman aged 60-70 years with COVID-19, enrolled during active disease. The sample consisted of peripheral blood.

The CDR3 DNA is TGTGCCAGCAGTCCACAGGGGCTTGCGGGTGGCTACACCTTC. Its translation is CASSPQGLAGGYTF. This chain uses TRBV27 with TRBJ1-2; 7 bases agree with TRBD1. The germline gives CDR1 MNHEY, CDR2 SMNVEV (reference sequence). CDR3 size: 14 residues. J lost 7 bases, V lost 5 bases, and 10 bases had no gene match.